This TCR beta chain was identified in a study of T cells in Graves' hyperthyroidism and ophthalmopathy. The germline V and J ends were trimmed by 7 bases and 4 bases, with 5 bases remaining between them. The CDR3 is 12 amino acids. Germline CDR1 MGHDK, CDR2 SYGVNS. What was amplified from RNA transcripts were TCR beta CDR3 regions. In the first-round RT-PCR of the TCR CDR3, the HTBI primer set was used. TCRdb passed the multiplex PCR reads through MiXCR, listing each CDR3 protein once. The table records around 390,000 distinct CDR3 sequences, approximately 14% of them present only once. Sequenced sample: blood. The rearrangement links TRBV25-1 to TRBJ1-6; D gene ambiguous. The receptor's source is a woman aged 25-40 years with Graves' ophthalmopathy. The CDR3: CASTSYNSPLHF. CDR3 bases: TGTGCCAGCACCAGTTATAATTCACCCCTCCACTTT.